This TCR beta chain came from a study of T cell responses to AZD1222 COVID-19 vaccine. This CDR3 has 14 residues. V lost 2 bases to trimming and J lost 4 bases, with 12 bases between them. From germline, CDR1 is MNHNS and CDR2 SASEGT. Using immunoSEQ multiplex PCR, the repertoire was profiled, and TCRdb retains in-frame clones only, with some absent. This sample has 70,000 to 95,000 clones, with roughly 89% found just once. This clone was detected a few times. The chain uses TRBV6-1 and TRBJ2-7; D is unclear. The TCR was taken from an adult who received the AZD1222 COVID-19 vaccine. Material: peripheral blood, obtained 28 days after the second AZD1222 dose. CDR3: CASSEQSPRYEQYF. DNA for the CDR3: TGTGCCAGCAGTGAACAGAGCCCCAGGTACGAGCAGTACTTC.